Each of the 24 T cell receptor beta chains below was sequenced from the same sample in a study of response to subunit inactivated influenza vaccine. TCRdb processed the RT-PCR reads anew with MiXCR; each CDR3 protein has one entry. In the table there are about 540,000 distinct CDR3 sequences, roughly 23% of which are singletons. This sample was also put to use in a study of T cells expressing NK-cell markers. That work contributes: As the method of synthesis, 5'RACE template switching with UMIs yielded TCR beta cDNA.

This specimen was CD4+ T cells sorted from PBMCs, taken 11 to 12 days after vaccination. The receptors originated from a man in his fifties who received an inactivated influenza vaccine.

Notes on this clonotype: This likely comes from a read error, as the CDR3 has no conserved phenylalanine or tryptophan at its end. The gene calls are TRBV10-1 and TRBJ2-5; weak D call: TRBD1 (6 bases). Germline lookup yields CDR1 WNHNN and CDR2 SYGVQD (reference sequence). This CDR3 is built from 15 residues. The ends were cut back, 6 bases at V and 4 bases at J, with 18 bases in the middle. CDR3 sequence reads: CASSRAGDLAETQYL. In DNA form, the CDR3 reads TGCGCCAGCAGCAGAGCAGGGGATCTTGCAGAGACCCAGTACCTC.

The table lists this clonotype with a few counts. The chain uses TRBV5-1 and TRBJ2-1; D not certain. Germline assignment: CDR1 SGHRS and CDR2 YFSETQ. Trimming stripped 1 base from V and 6 bases from J, with 8 bases between. This CDR3 contains 13 residues. The chain's CDR3 is CASSLFDRNEQFF. DNA for the CDR3: TGCGCCAGCAGCTTGTTTGATCGCAATGAGCAGTTCTTC.

This chain links TRBV11-2 with TRBJ2-3; D call uncertain. The CDR3 covers 15 residues. Trimming cost V 0 bases and J 5 bases, with 12 bases left between them. CDR1 SGHAT and CDR2 FQNNGV come from the germline V gene. Written as DNA, the CDR3 is TGTGCCAGCAGCTTAGATCCACTATCAGGAGATACGCAGTATTTT. Translation gives CASSLDPLSGDTQYF. The full variable domain, in which reference TRBV11-2 and TRBJ2-3 provide the parts outside the CDR3, is EAGVAQSPRYKIIEKRQSVAFWCNPISGHATLYWYQQILGQGPKLLIQFQNNGVVDDSQLPKDRFSAERLKGVDSTLKIQPAKLEDSAVYLCASSLDPLSGDTQYFGPGTRLTVL.

V is TRBV4-2 and J is TRBJ2-7, with TRBD2 matching over 15 bases. Germline lookup yields CDR1 LGHNA and CDR2 YNFKEQ. V lost 2 bases and J lost 0; bases outside the gene matches: 11. CDR3 length equals 20 residues. Written as DNA, the CDR3 is TGTGCCAGCAGCCAAAGAACGGGACTAGCGGGGGGACTGAGCTCCTACGAGCAGTACTTC. Protein product: CASSQRTGLAGGLSSYEQYF.

The V and J genes are TRBV15 and TRBJ2-5, with unresolved D. Germline CDR1 LNHNV, CDR2 YYDKDF (reference sequence). Trimming shortened V by 1 base and J by 3 bases, and 12 bases separated the two germline ends. CDR3 length: 15 residues. CDR3 coding DNA: TGTGCCACCAGCAGAGCCGGGTTCTCTGAAGAGACCCAGTACTTC. Translated: CATSRAGFSEETQYF.

This rearrangement joins TRBV27 to TRBJ1-5; 8 bases align to TRBD1. Trimming removed 8 bases from V and 4 bases from J; junction bases left unmatched: 10. CDR3 length: 15 amino acids. Germline values: CDR1 MNHEY, CDR2 SMNVEV (reference sequence). In nucleotides, the CDR3 is TGTGCCAGCCGCGCTGGGGACAGGACTAATCAGCCCCAGCATTTT. This translates into CASRAGDRTNQPQHF.

CDR3 sequence (DNA): TGCAGTGCTTCCCGGACAGGGAGGGAGTCCCAGCATTTT. This sequence encodes CSASRTGRESQHF. The rearrangement uses TRBV20-1 and TRBJ1-5; 8 positions match TRBD1. The CDR3 totals 13 residues. Trimming removed 5 bases from V and 11 bases from J; junction bases left unmatched: 11. Germline CDR1 reads DFQATT; CDR2 reads SNEGSKA (reference sequence).

This clonotype was recorded a few times. The rearrangement links TRBV5-1 to TRBJ1-2; TRBD1 matches 7 bases. Trimming cost V 3 bases and J 0 bases; bases outside gene matches: 8. In germline, CDR1 is SGHRS, CDR2 YFSETQ. This CDR3 is 16 amino acids long. The CDR3 sequence: CASSSQIGQANYGYTF. In DNA, the CDR3 is TGCGCCAGCAGCTCCCAAATCGGACAGGCTAACTATGGCTACACCTTC.

The genes are TRBV2 and TRBJ2-2; 7 nucleotides line up with TRBD2. Trimming removed 4 bases from V and 5 bases from J; junction bases left unmatched: 7. From germline, CDR1 is SNHLY and CDR2 FYNNEI. CDR3 length: 15 amino acids. The CDR3: CASSVLGGETGELFF. The CDR3 nucleotides read TGTGCCAGCAGTGTGCTGGGAGGGGAGACCGGGGAGCTGTTTTTT.

This clonotype has a handful of counts. The genes are TRBV11-2 and TRBJ2-3, with 10 bases identical to TRBD2. CDR1 SGHAT and CDR2 FQNNGV come from the germline V gene. Trimming at V came to 1 base and at J to 14 bases, leaving 9 bases not matched to a gene. The CDR3 is made up of 14 amino acids. In nucleotides, the CDR3 is TGTGCCAGCAGCTTAGGGTACTTAGCGGGAGGCGGGTATTTT. Translating gives CASSLGYLAGGGYF.

In DNA form, the CDR3 reads TGTGCCAGCTCACCTATCGGACGGAACACCGGGGAGCTGTTTTTT. Translation gives CASSPIGRNTGELFF. This chain connects TRBV18 to TRBJ2-2, with D uncertain. The CDR3 extends over 15 amino acids. Trimming cost V 3 bases and J 1 base, with 9 bases left between them. Germline loops: CDR1 KGHSH, CDR2 LQKENI.

This chain connects TRBV5-5 to TRBJ1-2; D is ambiguous. CDR3 length: 15 amino acids. The V end lost 4 bases, the J end lost 1 base, and 14 bases lay between the germline ends. Germline lookup yields CDR1 SGHKS and CDR2 YYEKEE (reference sequence). The CDR3 here is CASSLTGPVNYGYTF. In DNA, the CDR3 is TGTGCCAGCAGCCTGACGGGTCCGGTTAACTATGGCTACACCTTC.

The chain has TRBV28 and TRBJ1-3, with D perhaps TRBD1 (5 bases). The CDR3 totals 13 residues. V was pared by 6 bases and J by 3 bases, with 9 bases between. The germline V gene has CDR1 MDHEN and CDR2 SYDVKM. CDR3 in amino acids: CASSTGYGNTIYF. CDR3 DNA: TGTGCCAGCAGCACAGGTTATGGAAACACCATATATTTT.

J is TRBJ2-7 and V is TRBV2, with D unresolved. Trimming pared 9 bases from V and 3 bases from J, leaving 15 bases between. From germline, CDR1 is SNHLY and CDR2 FYNNEI. This CDR3 comprises 13 residues. As DNA, the CDR3 is TGTGCCAGGAGTAAAACGCAGGACTACGAGCAGTACTTC. Its translation is CARSKTQDYEQYF. The entire variable domain, with the rest obtained from reference TRBV2 and TRBJ2-7, is as follows: EPEVTQTPSHQVTQMGQEVILRCVPISNHLYFYWYRQILGQKVEFLVSFYNNEISEKSEIFDDQFSVERPDGSNFTLKIRSTKLEDSAMYFCARSKTQDYEQYFGPGTRLTVT.

CDR3 nucleotide sequence: TGTGCCAGCAGCTGGAGGAGTACAGGGGTTGGCACTGAAGCTTTCTTT. This translates into CASSWRSTGVGTEAFF. V usage is TRBV7-2 and J usage is TRBJ1-1, with 7 bases identical to TRBD1. V shed 4 bases, J shed 4 bases, and the junction held 12 bases outside the gene matches. The CDR3 is made up of 16 amino acids. The germline gives CDR1 SGHTA, CDR2 FQGNSA.

The sample holds a few counts of this clonotype. The rearrangement links TRBV20-1 to TRBJ2-2; the D is unclear. The CDR3 is 13 residues long. Trimming left V 6 bases short and J 0 bases short, with 8 bases between. Germline values: CDR1 DFQATT, CDR2 SNEGSKA (reference sequence). CDR3 in amino acids: CSASVANTGELFF. DNA for the CDR3: TGCAGTGCCAGCGTCGCGAACACCGGGGAGCTGTTTTTT.

This chain uses TRBV2 with TRBJ2-1; no clear D gene. Germline loops: CDR1 SNHLY, CDR2 FYNNEI. The CDR3 totals 14 residues. V shed 3 bases and J shed 1 base, with 7 bases lying between them. The CDR3 nucleotides are TGTGCCAGCAGTGAGGCCCAGTCCTACAATGAGCAGTTCTTC. Translating gives CASSEAQSYNEQFF.

This clonotype was detected ten times or more. The V gene is TRBV6-1, the J gene TRBJ2-3, with 11 bases fitting TRBD1. The V segment lost 7 bases and the J segment 3 bases; nucleotides outside the gene matches: 3. The CDR3 contains 14 residues. Germline-derived CDR1 and CDR2 are MNHNS and SASEGT. The CDR3 spells CASMDRGRTDTQYF. The CDR3 bases are TGTGCCAGCATGGACAGGGGGCGGACAGATACGCAGTATTTT.

This chain connects TRBV7-2 to TRBJ2-5; maybe TRBD2 (6 bases). CDR3 length: 13 residues. Trimming removed 5 bases from V and 5 bases from J, with 12 bases in between. Germline CDR1 and CDR2: SGHTA and FQGNSA. CDR3 region: CASSTWSGETQYF. CDR3 sequence (DNA): TGTGCCAGCAGCACATGGAGCGGGGAGACCCAGTACTTC.

This clonotype was seen a handful of times. V is TRBV4-1 and J is TRBJ1-6; 7 bases align to TRBD1. CDR1 is MGHRA and CDR2 is YSYEKL in the germline V gene. Unmatched junction bases numbered 9, after V lost 3 bases and J lost 7 bases. The CDR3 spans 16 residues. CDR3 nucleotide sequence: TGCGCCAGCAGCCACAGACAGGGCTCCGGGAATTCACCCCTCCACTTT. The encoded protein is CASSHRQGSGNSPLHF.

This clonotype has a count of ten or more. The chain recombines TRBV9 with TRBJ2-2, with TRBD1 as a possible D gene (5 bases). Germline values: CDR1 SGDLS, CDR2 YYNGEE. The V end lost 2 bases, the J end lost 4 bases, and 9 bases lay between the germline ends. CDR3 length: 14 amino acids. The CDR3 loop is CASSVQGTTGELFF. CDR3 in DNA: TGTGCCAGCAGCGTGCAGGGTACCACCGGGGAGCTGTTTTTT.

The chain couples TRBV7-8 to TRBJ2-3; D is possibly TRBD1 (6 bases). The CDR3 is 14 amino acids. Germline V gene sequence: CDR1 SGHVS, CDR2 FQNEAQ. V lost 7 bases, J lost 4 bases, and 15 bases lay in between. CDR3 bases: TGTGCCAGCAACTTTGACAGGCGCGCAGATACGCAGTATTTT. It is translated as CASNFDRRADTQYF.

This clonotype was counted between two and nine times. The V call is TRBV4-3, the J call TRBJ2-1; 10 nucleotides align to TRBD2. Trimming at V came to 3 bases and at J to 0 bases, leaving 11 bases not matched to a gene. The CDR3 is 19 amino acids. Germline values: CDR1 LGHNA, CDR2 YSLEER. This chain's CDR3 is CASSHEGGLAGGSYNEQFF. The CDR3 coding sequence is TGCGCCAGCAGCCACGAGGGGGGATTAGCGGGAGGCTCCTACAATGAGCAGTTCTTC.

This chain uses TRBV20-1 with TRBJ2-3; 10 nucleotides align to TRBD2. The V segment lost 6 bases and the J segment 3 bases; nucleotides outside the gene matches: 6. This CDR3 has 14 residues. Germline-derived CDR1 and CDR2 are DFQATT and SNEGSKA (reference sequence). As DNA, the CDR3 is TGCAGTGCCGAGACTAGCGGGTTGACAGATACGCAGTATTTT. This translates into CSAETSGLTDTQYF.